This T cell receptor (beta chain) stems from a study of cytomegalovirus exposure and HLA in healthy donors. General study results and limits: Researchers counted some 150 TCR beta chains as cytomegalovirus-associated. The classifier, whose performance was assessed in both the original and validation cohorts, reportedly diagnosed cytomegalovirus status with high specificity and sensitivity.

V lost 6 bases and J 5 bases, leaving 20 bases between the germline ends. The CDR3 spans 16 residues. CDR1 and CDR2 from the germline V gene are KGHSH and LQKENI. A remark on this clone: Its antigen is as yet unknown.

Some clones are missing from TCRdb's copy, which holds only in-frame ones; the method was immunoSEQ multiplex PCR. This repertoire shows 300,000 to 400,000 clones, roughly 86% found once; its top ten account for around 1%. Donors were drawn from the approximately 110-subject validation cohort, separate from the 666-subject first cohort. The TCR sequence derives from a man aged 30-40 years in good health and CMV-seronegative. The sample taken for sequencing was PBMCs. This chain links TRBV18 with TRBJ1-3, with D unclear. The CDR3: CASSTTPGYGRNTIYF. The CDR3 nucleotides are TGTGCCAGCTCGACCACCCCGGGCTACGGGAGAAACACCATATATTTT.